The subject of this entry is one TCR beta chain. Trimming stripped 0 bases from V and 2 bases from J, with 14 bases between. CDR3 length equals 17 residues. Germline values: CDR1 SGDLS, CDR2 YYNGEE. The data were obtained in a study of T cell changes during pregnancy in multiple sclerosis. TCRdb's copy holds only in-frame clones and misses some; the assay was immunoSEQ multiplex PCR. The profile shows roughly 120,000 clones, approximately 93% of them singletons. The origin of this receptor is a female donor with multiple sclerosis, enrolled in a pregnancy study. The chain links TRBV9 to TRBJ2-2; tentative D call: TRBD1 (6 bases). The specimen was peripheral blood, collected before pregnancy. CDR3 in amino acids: CASSVVGGGSNTGELFF. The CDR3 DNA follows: TGTGCCAGCAGCGTAGTTGGGGGCGGTAGTAACACCGGGGAGCTGTTTTTT.